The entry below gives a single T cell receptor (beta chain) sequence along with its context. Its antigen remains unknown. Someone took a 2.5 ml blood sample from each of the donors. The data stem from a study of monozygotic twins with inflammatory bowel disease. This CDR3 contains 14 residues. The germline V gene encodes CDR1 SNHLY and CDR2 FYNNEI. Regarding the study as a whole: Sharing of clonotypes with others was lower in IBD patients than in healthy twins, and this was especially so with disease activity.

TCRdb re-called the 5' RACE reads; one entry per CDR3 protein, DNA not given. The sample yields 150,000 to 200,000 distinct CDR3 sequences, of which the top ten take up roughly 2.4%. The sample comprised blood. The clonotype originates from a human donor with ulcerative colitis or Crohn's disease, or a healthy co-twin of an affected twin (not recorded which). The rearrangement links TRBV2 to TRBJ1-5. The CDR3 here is CASSGPYSNQPQHF.